The next 22 T cell receptor beta chains were all read from a single sample in a study of cytomegalovirus exposure and HLA in healthy donors. PCR primers comprised 60 Vbeta and 13 Jbeta primers. Sequencing was performed with immunoSEQ multiplex PCR; in TCRdb, only in-frame clones are kept and a portion is missing. The sample comprises some 170,000 clones, about 77% of which are singletons, and approximately 2.6% rests with the top ten. The sequenced sample consisted of PBMCs. The receptors stem from a female donor in good health and CMV-seronegative.

V gene TRBV11-3 combines with J gene TRBJ2-1; 12 positions match TRBD2. The CDR3 consists of 15 residues. From germline, CDR1 is SGHNT and CDR2 YENEEA. Trimming cost V 5 bases and J 5 bases; bases outside gene matches: 4. CDR3 coding DNA: TGTGCCAGCAGCGCACGACTAGCGGGGGACAATGAGCAGTTCTTC. Translation gives CASSARLAGDNEQFF.

This clone was seen once. The chain recombines TRBV2 with TRBJ2-3; 7 bases are a match to TRBD2. CDR1 and CDR2 (germline): SNHLY, FYNNEI. The CDR3 has 15 residues. J was trimmed by 4 bases and V by 3 bases; bases with no gene match: 7. The CDR3 region is CASSDGLGYPDTQYF. DNA of the CDR3: TGTGCCAGCAGTGACGGACTAGGGTATCCAGATACGCAGTATTTT.

This chain uses TRBV27 with TRBJ1-2; D is undetermined. Germline lookup yields CDR1 MNHEY and CDR2 SMNVEV (reference sequence). The CDR3 is made up of 14 amino acids. The V end was cut by 2 bases, the J end by 3 bases, with 10 bases between. CDR3 coding DNA: TGTGCCAGCAGTTTAATGGGCCAGGACTATGGCTACACCTTC. Translation: CASSLMGQDYGYTF.

The chain links TRBV7-8 to TRBJ1-2; no firm D call. Trimming removed 2 bases from V and 2 bases from J, with 9 bases in between. Germline V gene sequence: CDR1 SGHVS, CDR2 FQNEAQ. The CDR3 is made up of 14 amino acids. CDR3 sequence reads: CASSLFLSNYGYTF. CDR3 DNA sequence: TGTGCCAGCAGCTTATTTCTCTCGAACTATGGCTACACCTTC.

This clone is a singleton in its sample. The chain links TRBV18 to TRBJ1-5; D is perhaps TRBD1 (5 bases). Trimming stripped 5 bases from V and 3 bases from J, with 14 bases between. The CDR3 contains 15 residues. Germline V gene sequence: CDR1 KGHSH, CDR2 LQKENI. DNA of the CDR3: TGTGCCAGCTCAGGGGCCAGGCTCTCCAATCAGCCCCAGCATTTT. Translating gives CASSGARLSNQPQHF.

This clone was seen a few times. This chain joins TRBV27 and TRBJ1-6, with 8 bases identical to TRBD1. Per the germline V gene, CDR1 is MNHEY and CDR2 is SMNVEV (reference sequence). Trimming cost V 8 bases and J 7 bases; bases outside gene matches: 10. CDR3 length: 15 residues. The CDR3 DNA reads TGTGCCAGCTCCATCACCGGGACAGGCAATTCACCCCTCCACTTT. Amino acid sequence: CASSITGTGNSPLHF.

J is TRBJ1-2 and V is TRBV20-1; D call uncertain. V was trimmed by 6 bases and J by 7 bases, leaving 12 bases between them. The length of the CDR3 is 11 residues. Germline V gene data show CDR1 as DFQATT and CDR2 as SNEGSKA (reference sequence). The CDR3 DNA follows: TGCAGTGCCGTGCGGGGTACTGGCTACACCTTC. Its translation is CSAVRGTGYTF.

V and J are TRBV15 and TRBJ2-1; D may be TRBD2 (6 bases). The V and J ends lost 1 base and 1 base respectively, with 14 bases between them. CDR1 and CDR2 (germline): LNHNV, YYDKDF (reference sequence). The CDR3 is 17 amino acids. CDR3 sequence (DNA): TGTGCCACCAGCAGAGGTGGCAGTAGCGGTTCCTACAATGAGCAGTTCTTC. Translating gives CATSRGGSSGSYNEQFF.

The chain couples TRBV6-6 to TRBJ1-1; D is ambiguous. CDR1 and CDR2 from the germline V gene are MNHNY and SVGAGI (reference sequence). Trimming stripped 6 bases from V and 1 base from J, with 9 bases between. The CDR3 covers 13 residues. The CDR3 nucleotides are TGTGCCAGCAGCCACCAGTGGAACACTGAAGCTTTCTTT. Protein: CASSHQWNTEAFF.

The V and J genes are TRBV28 and TRBJ2-1; 9 nucleotides match TRBD2. The V segment lost 7 bases and the J segment 10 bases; nucleotides outside the gene matches: 11. The CDR3 is 14 amino acids. Germline V gene lookup returns CDR1 MDHEN and CDR2 SYDVKM. The CDR3 region has the DNA TGTGCCAGCATCTTAGGGGGTCTAGCGGGAGAGCAGTTCTTC. This codes for CASILGGLAGEQFF. Variable domain in full (rest from reference TRBV28 and TRBJ2-1): DVKVTQSSRYLVKRTGEKVFLECVQDMDHENMFWYRQDPGLGLRLIYFSYDVKMKEKGDIPEGYSVSREKKERFSLILESASTNQTSMYLCASILGGLAGEQFFGPGTRLTVL.

This chain connects TRBV20-1 to TRBJ2-5; TRBD2 might be the D (5 bases). The germline CDR1 and CDR2 sequences are DFQATT and SNEGSKA (reference sequence). The CDR3 is 11 amino acids. CDR3 amino acids: CGRRSAKTQYF. CDR3 DNA sequence: TGCGGACGGAGGTCAGCGAAGACCCAGTACTTC.

CDR3 DNA sequence: TGCGCCAGCAGCCTGTCGGGACAGCTGAATTCACCCCTCCACTTT. It encodes CASSLSGQLNSPLHF. V usage is TRBV4-1 and J usage is TRBJ1-6; 7 positions match TRBD1. Germline V gene sequence: CDR1 MGHRA, CDR2 YSYEKL. V lost 4 bases and J lost 7; bases outside the gene matches: 7. The CDR3 is made up of 15 amino acids.

This CDR3 reads CASSLTGGANTGELFF. DNA for the CDR3: TGTGCCAGCAGCTTGACAGGGGGCGCGAACACCGGGGAGCTGTTTTTT. This sequence joins TRBV11-3 and TRBJ2-2; 10 nucleotides align to TRBD1. CDR3 length equals 16 residues. The V and J ends lost 3 bases and 0 bases, in that order; junction bases with no gene match: 1. Germline values: CDR1 SGHNT, CDR2 YENEEA.

This clone was seen just once. The chain combines TRBV9 with TRBJ2-7, with TRBD2 matching over 8 bases. The CDR3 runs 16 residues. Germline V gene sequence: CDR1 SGDLS, CDR2 YYNGEE. V lost 0 bases, J lost 3 bases, and 8 bases stayed unmatched. The CDR3 spells CASSVGEGLGNYEQYF. The CDR3 coding sequence is TGTGCCAGCAGCGTAGGAGAGGGACTAGGGAACTACGAGCAGTACTTC.

The chain carries TRBV6-5 and TRBJ1-2; D is possibly TRBD1 (6 bases). V lost 0 bases and J lost 8, with 13 bases in between. Germline lookup yields CDR1 MNHEY and CDR2 SVGAGI. This CDR3 is built from 14 residues. The CDR3 loop reads CASSYSRTQGGYTF. As DNA, the CDR3 is TGTGCCAGCAGTTACTCCCGTACGCAGGGGGGCTACACCTTC.

The V call is TRBV11-2, the J call TRBJ2-7; no definite D call. With 3 bases removed from V and 2 bases from J, the gap between germline ends came to 8 bases. The CDR3 length is 13 residues. Germline assignment: CDR1 SGHAT and CDR2 FQNNGV. The CDR3 DNA is TGTGCCAGCAGCTTTGGCCCTGCCTACGAGCAGTACTTC. This codes for CASSFGPAYEQYF. Complete variable domain (other parts from reference TRBV11-2 and TRBJ2-7): EAGVAQSPRYKIIEKRQSVAFWCNPISGHATLYWYQQILGQGPKLLIQFQNNGVVDDSQLPKDRFSAERLKGVDSTLKIQPAKLEDSAVYLCASSFGPAYEQYFGPGTRLTVT.

This clone came up once. The rearrangement joins TRBV5-6 to TRBJ2-7; 9 bases map to TRBD1. CDR3 length: 17 residues. Germline-derived CDR1 and CDR2 are SGHDT and YYEEEE. Losses at the gene ends were 0 bases for V and 0 bases for J; bases not matched to a gene: 7. The DNA for the CDR3 is TGTGCCAGCAGCTTGGTGGGGGGACAGGGCCACTCCTACGAGCAGTACTTC. It is translated as CASSLVGGQGHSYEQYF.

V gene TRBV4-1 combines with J gene TRBJ2-5; 9 bases match TRBD1. J lost 4 bases, V lost 4 bases, and 10 bases had no gene match. The V gene's germline CDR1 is MGHRA and CDR2 YSYEKL. This CDR3 region has 16 residues. The CDR3 nucleotides read TGCGCCAGCAGCCCTCCGGGGACAGGGAATCGAGAGACCCAGTACTTC. It is translated as CASSPPGTGNRETQYF.

Worth noting for this clone: This likely comes from a read error, as the CDR3 has no conserved phenylalanine or tryptophan at its end. The limits of the CDR3 on the DNA are not certain, so only TCRdb's listed CDR3 is given. This sequence joins TRBV4-1 and TRBJ1-2. The CDR3 is 11 amino acids long, termini counted. Germline V gene lookup returns CDR1 MGHRA and CDR2 YSYEKL. CDR3 sequence reads: CASSQDRVDSI.

The chain has TRBV4-1 and TRBJ1-2; tentative D call: TRBD1 (6 bases). CDR3 length: 14 amino acids. The germline V gene has CDR1 MGHRA and CDR2 YSYEKL. The V end lost 2 bases, the J end lost 2 bases, and 9 bases lay between the germline ends. The CDR3 DNA follows: TGCGCCAGCAGCCAAACCAGGGGAAACTATGGCTACACCTTC. This sequence encodes CASSQTRGNYGYTF.

The genes are TRBV27 and TRBJ2-5, with D possibly being TRBD1 (6 bases). The better agreement between TRBJ2-7 and the DNA end casts doubt on the J call. The V gene's germline CDR1 is MNHEY and CDR2 SMNVEV (reference sequence). CDR3 size: 16 residues. The CDR3 here is CASSFSWTEHSYEQYF. CDR3 in DNA: TGTGCCAGCAGTTTCTCTTGGACAGAACACTCCTACGAGCAGTACTTC.

CDR3 sequence (DNA): TGTGCCAGCAGTTTATACCGAACAGGGGGCGGTCAGCCCCAGCATTTT. Its translation: CASSLYRTGGGQPQHF. This chain joins TRBV27 and TRBJ1-5; 9 nucleotides match TRBD1. Germline assignment: CDR1 MNHEY and CDR2 SMNVEV (reference sequence). The CDR3 runs 16 residues. With 1 base clipped from V and 6 bases from J, the junction kept 7 bases outside the gene matches.